This T cell receptor beta chain came from a study of blood T cell repertoires in COVID-19. For the study at large: Sources were T cells, B-cell-depleted T cells, or PBMCs; the material itself was cDNA or gDNA.

As processed by the authors: Estimated nucleated cell counts came from reference gene primer amplification. The table came from immunoSEQ multiplex PCR; TCRdb's copy has only in-frame clones and leaves some out. V and J calls and clone size are as listed in that table; D and trimming were resolved from the DNA. The table lists about 210,000 clones, roughly nine tenths of them singletons. Germline V gives CDR1 SGHAT, CDR2 FQDESV (reference sequence). The trim removed 7 bases at V and 6 bases at J, leaving 13 bases unmatched. This CDR3 comprises 15 residues. V usage is TRBV11-1 and J usage is TRBJ2-7, with 9 bases aligning to TRBD2. The specimen was peripheral blood. The sequence derives from a man between 25 and 39 years old with acute or convalescent COVID-19. The CDR3 DNA reads TGTGCCAGCACTTCCCAGCGGGGGGCATTCGCCGAGCAGTACTTC. Its protein is CASTSQRGAFAEQYF.